This T cell receptor (beta chain) was identified in a study of regulatory T cells in long-lasting Graves disease. Noted time point: newly diagnosed GD, antithyroid drugs for less than 3 months. Generation of the TCR library employed RNA extracted from PBMCs. On this clonotype itself: Its cognate antigen is unknown.

CDR3 length: 12 amino acids. Trimming removed 1 base at V and 3 bases at J, with 4 bases between. The germline V gene encodes CDR1 SGHRS and CDR2 YFSETQ. Study-wide points: Owing to a sample size that was small, accuracy may have been reduced. Less diverse TCR repertoires were seen in persistent Graves' patients than in newly diagnosed ones.

With iRepertoire HTBI primers and Arm-PCR of CDR3 regions, TCR beta libraries were built. In TCRdb, the multiplex PCR reads were re-called with MiXCR into one record per CDR3 protein. Of approximately 250,000 distinct CDR3 sequences detected, 15% to 20% appear once; the ten largest clones hold more than 20%. The sequence came from a female donor with Graves disease. This specimen consisted of peripheral blood mononuclear cells (PBMCs), obtained at new diagnosis, from a patient treated with antithyroid drugs. The rearrangement uses TRBV5-1 and TRBJ2-5; no firm D call. The CDR3 is CASSLRKETQYF. CDR3 DNA: TGCGCCAGCAGCTTGCGCAAAGAGACCCAGTACTTC.